The 20 T cell receptor beta chains given below trace back to one sample, sequenced in a study of blood T cells in healthy people across ages. Primers used in a second PCR of roughly 6 to 11 cycles were a sample-barcoded 5' primer and a J-beta primer mix. TCRdb processed the 5' RACE reads anew with MiXCR; each CDR3 protein has one entry. The profile shows about 1.8 million distinct CDR3 sequences, 49% of them singletons. Sequencing used blood. The receptors stem from a woman aged 40 to 50 in good health.

This clonotype has a handful of counts. As DNA, the CDR3 is TGTGCCAGCAGCTTATCCACGGAGACCAACGAGCAGTACTTC. Translated: CASSLSTETNEQYF. The chain recombines TRBV7-9 with TRBJ2-7; D unclear. The V gene's germline CDR1 is SEHNR and CDR2 FQNEAQ (reference sequence). Trimming stripped 2 bases from V and 5 bases from J, with 13 bases between. This CDR3 is built from 14 residues. The entire variable domain, with the rest obtained from reference TRBV7-9 and TRBJ2-7, is as follows: DTGVSQNPRHKITKRGQNVTFRCDPISEHNRLYWYRQTLGQGPEFLTYFQNEAQLEKSRLLSDRFSAERPKGSFSTLEIQRTEQGDSAMYLCASSLSTETNEQYFGPGTRLTVT.

In this sample, this clonotype turned up a few times. The rearrangement joins TRBV12-3 or TRBV12-4 to TRBJ2-5, with 13 bases matching TRBD2. With the DNA end fitting TRBJ2-7 better, the J assignment may be wrong. This CDR3 is 14 amino acids long. The DNA for the CDR3 is TGTGCCAGCAGTTATGGACTAGCGGGGGACGAGCAGTACTTC. Amino acids: CASSYGLAGDEQYF.

This clonotype was seen once. The V gene is TRBV7-2, the J gene TRBJ1-2, with D possibly being TRBD1 (6 bases). Germline CDR1 and CDR2: SGHTA and FQGNSA. The V gene lost 5 bases and the J gene lost 7 bases, with 17 bases spanning the gap. The CDR3 consists of 14 residues. CDR3 in amino acids: CASSPLQGQSGYTF. CDR3 in DNA: TGTGCCAGCAGCCCCTTGCAGGGGCAGAGTGGCTACACCTTC.

This clonotype has ten or more counts. This chain uses TRBV29-1 with TRBJ2-7, with TRBD1 matching over 7 bases. Germline V CDR1 and CDR2: SQVTM, ANQGSEA. J gave up 5 bases and V 7 bases, and 14 bases lay outside the gene matches. This CDR3 is 14 amino acids long. In DNA, the CDR3 is TGCAGCGCCGCGGCTGACAGGGAAGAGGACGAGCAGTACTTC. Translation: CSAAADREEDEQYF.

The genes are TRBV25-1 and TRBJ1-1; D is unclear. The V end was cut by 6 bases, the J end by 1 base, with 12 bases between. CDR3 size: 14 residues. CDR1 is MGHDK, CDR2 SYGVNS, per germline. The chain's CDR3 is CASSDGRENTEAFF. The DNA of the CDR3 is TGTGCCAGCAGCGACGGTCGGGAGAACACTGAAGCTTTCTTT.

This chain uses TRBV6-6 with TRBJ1-3, with 8 nucleotides matching TRBD1. Per the germline V gene, CDR1 is MNHNY and CDR2 is SVGAGI (reference sequence). CDR3 length: 15 amino acids. V dropped 0 bases and J dropped 7; count of bases not matched to a gene: 5. DNA for the CDR3: TGTGCCAGCAGTTACTCGAGGGCAGGGGGCAACACCATATATTTT. This codes for CASSYSRAGGNTIYF.

Only a few counts were recorded for this clonotype. The V call is TRBV9, the J call TRBJ2-7; D gene unclear. V shed 2 bases and J shed 1 base, with 10 bases lying between them. The CDR3 runs 14 residues. Germline V CDR1 and CDR2: SGDLS, YYNGEE. This CDR3 reads CASSVRSPSYEQYF. DNA of the CDR3: TGTGCCAGCAGCGTGAGATCCCCTTCCTACGAGCAGTACTTC.

As to this clonotype: Germline is not matched at one junction end, which may reflect a read error. This chain links TRBV7-2 with TRBJ2-7, with D perhaps matching TRBD2 (6 bases). This CDR3 contains 18 residues. CDR1 is SGHTA and CDR2 is FQGNSA in the germline V gene. The CDR3 reads CASSFGSVGFSSSYGQYF. DNA of the CDR3: TGTGCCAGCAGCTTCGGGAGTGTCGGGTTCTCAAGCTCCTACGGGCAGTACTTC.

As DNA, the CDR3 is TGTGCCAGCAGTTTGGGGGGAATCAATGAGCAGTTCTTC. It codes for CASSLGGINEQFF. V usage is TRBV12-3 or TRBV12-4 and J usage is TRBJ2-1; weak D call: TRBD2 (6 bases). This CDR3 has 13 residues. The V end lost 3 bases, the J end lost 6 bases, and 9 bases lay between the germline ends.

This chain joins TRBV27 and TRBJ2-5; 7 bases agree with TRBD2. This CDR3 comprises 13 residues. Germline assignment: CDR1 MNHEY and CDR2 SMNVEV (reference sequence). V was pared by 6 bases and J by 4 bases, with 5 bases of the junction left unmatched. The CDR3 loop is CASSDTGGETQYF. The CDR3 nucleotides are TGTGCCAGCAGCGACACGGGAGGAGAGACCCAGTACTTC.

This clonotype was recorded many times. V usage is TRBV20-1 and J usage is TRBJ2-4, with D hard to call. Trimming left V 3 bases short and J 0 bases short, with 6 bases between. The germline V gene has CDR1 DFQATT and CDR2 SNEGSKA (reference sequence). CDR3 length: 13 residues. CDR3 loop: CSASGGAKNIQYF. CDR3 DNA sequence: TGCAGTGCTAGTGGCGGAGCCAAAAACATTCAGTACTTC.

Comments on this clonotype: This may come from a read error, since a much larger clone is one base off. This chain links TRBV6-4 with TRBJ2-3; unclear D gene. The V gene's germline CDR1 is MRHNA and CDR2 SNTAGT. This CDR3 has 15 residues. For the CDR3, the DNA is TGTGCCGGCAGTGACCCGAACAAGGACGCAGATACGCAGTATTTT. It is translated as CAGSDPNKDADTQYF.

V is TRBV2 and J is TRBJ1-6; 9 bases match TRBD1. J gave up 2 bases and V 11 bases, and 10 bases lay outside the gene matches. Germline V lookup: CDR1 SNHLY, CDR2 FYNNEI. CDR3 length equals 16 residues. CDR3 region: CAGGQGGQTYNSPLHF. The CDR3 DNA is TGTGCCGGGGGACAGGGCGGGCAGACCTATAATTCACCCCTCCACTTT. The full variable domain, rest sourced from reference TRBV2 and TRBJ1-6, is EPEVTQTPSHQVTQMGQEVILRCVPISNHLYFYWYRQILGQKVEFLVSFYNNEISEKSEIFDDQFSVERPDGSNFTLKIRSTKLEDSAMYFCAGGQGGQTYNSPLHFGNGTRLTVT.

CDR3 sequence reads: CSARGGVGTDTQYF. Here the CDR3 DNA reads TGCAGTGCTAGGGGTGGGGTGGGCACAGATACGCAGTATTTT. V usage is TRBV20-1 and J usage is TRBJ2-3; D is ambiguous. V lost 3 bases to trimming and J lost 1 base, with 11 bases between them. The CDR3 spans 14 residues. From germline, CDR1 is DFQATT and CDR2 SNEGSKA (reference sequence).

The V call is TRBV12-3 or TRBV12-4, the J call TRBJ1-2, with 11 nucleotides matching TRBD1. This CDR3 has 14 residues. V dropped 5 bases and J dropped 8; count of bases not matched to a gene: 7. The DNA of the CDR3 is TGTGCCAGCAGTCCGGGACAGGGGGGGGACGGCTACACCTTC. This encodes CASSPGQGGDGYTF.

This chain connects TRBV5-1 to TRBJ1-4; 8 nucleotides line up with TRBD1. The ends lost 4 bases at V and 5 bases at J; junction bases unmatched: 7. The CDR3 extends over 15 amino acids. Per germline, CDR1 SGHRS and CDR2 YFSETQ. CDR3 sequence (DNA): TGCGCCAGCAGCCCGGAGGGGACAGGAAATGAAAAACTGTTTTTT. It is translated as CASSPEGTGNEKLFF.

J is TRBJ2-7 and V is TRBV28; TRBD2 is a possible D gene (6 bases). The germline V gene encodes CDR1 MDHEN and CDR2 SYDVKM. The CDR3 sequence is 15 residues long. Trimming pared 2 bases from V and 0 bases from J, leaving 11 bases between. CDR3 nucleotide sequence: TGTGCCAGCAGTTTAGGGGAGGAGTCCTCCTACGAGCAGTACTTC. Encoded protein: CASSLGEESSYEQYF.

The V gene is TRBV6-2 or TRBV6-3, the J gene TRBJ2-3, with 8 bases matching TRBD2. The CDR3 sequence is 15 residues long. V gave up 5 bases and J gave up 3 bases; unmatched junction bases: 7. Germline V gives CDR1 MNHEY, CDR2 SVGEGT. This chain's CDR3 is CASSHSGALTDTQYF. The CDR3 DNA reads as TGTGCCAGCAGTCATAGCGGGGCCTTGACAGATACGCAGTATTTT.

This chain uses TRBV27 with TRBJ2-5; D is perhaps TRBD1 (5 bases). V lost 6 bases and J lost 1, with 12 bases in between. From germline, CDR1 is MNHEY and CDR2 SMNVEV (reference sequence). The CDR3 consists of 14 residues. The CDR3, as DNA: TGTGCCAGCAGGCACCGCACAGGCCAAGAGACCCAGTACTTC. This encodes CASRHRTGQETQYF.

The chain couples TRBV12-3 or TRBV12-4 to TRBJ1-4; D is ambiguous. The V end lost 5 bases, the J end lost 4 bases, and 8 bases lay between the germline ends. The CDR3 sequence is 13 residues long. CDR3 in amino acids: CASSRQINEKLFF. The CDR3 DNA reads as TGTGCCAGCAGTCGTCAGATTAATGAAAAACTGTTTTTT.